This passage covers 8 T cell receptor beta chains from one sample sequenced in a study of cytomegalovirus exposure and HLA in healthy donors. The primer mix had 60 Vbeta and 13 Jbeta primers. Generated by immunoSEQ multiplex PCR, the TCRdb table keeps only in-frame clones and is missing some. The sample holds 70,000 to 75,000 clones. Material: PBMCs. These receptors were obtained from a female donor in good health and CMV-seropositive.

The J gene is TRBJ1-2, the V gene TRBV7-9; 8 bases are a match to TRBD1. This CDR3 spans 15 amino acids. Per the germline V gene, CDR1 is SEHNR and CDR2 is FQNEAQ (reference sequence). The V and J ends lost 6 bases and 4 bases, in that order; junction bases with no gene match: 10. CDR3 DNA sequence: TGTGCCAGCAGTACGGGGACAGGCCGGGTCTATGGCTACACCTTC. It is translated as CASSTGTGRVYGYTF.

The CDR3, as DNA: TGTGCCAGCAGTGAAGCCGGGGGGCTAAGTGAAAAACTGTTTTTT. Its protein is CASSEAGGLSEKLFF. The chain has TRBV25-1 and TRBJ1-4; possible D gene TRBD1, 6 bases. CDR1 is MGHDK, CDR2 SYGVNS, per germline. Trimming pared 2 bases from V and 7 bases from J, leaving 14 bases between. CDR3 length: 15 amino acids.

This rearrangement joins TRBV18 to TRBJ2-7; TRBD1 aligns across 10 bases. The germline V gene encodes CDR1 KGHSH and CDR2 LQKENI. The CDR3 contains 15 residues. With V trimmed by 4 bases and J by 2 bases, 5 bases remained unmatched. The CDR3 coding sequence is TGTGCCAGCTCACTGCCGGGACAGGGGACCTACGAGCAGTACTTC. Protein: CASSLPGQGTYEQYF.

The rearrangement uses TRBV19 and TRBJ1-2; D gene uncertain. V shed 4 bases and J shed 1 base, with 7 bases lying between them. The CDR3 extends over 13 amino acids. Looked up from germline, CDR1 is LNHDA and CDR2 is SQIVND (reference sequence). In nucleotides, the CDR3 is TGTGCCAGTAGTAGAGACCATAACTATGGCTACACCTTC. This codes for CASSRDHNYGYTF. Filled out from reference TRBV19 and TRBJ1-2, the complete variable domain reads DGGITQSPKYLFRKEGQNVTLSCEQNLNHDAMYWYRQDPGQGLRLIYYSQIVNDFQKGDIAEGYSVSREKKESFPLTVTSAQKNPTAFYLCASSRDHNYGYTFGSGTRLTVV.

This chain connects TRBV19 to TRBJ2-5; TRBD2 matches at 8 bases. Germline assignment: CDR1 LNHDA and CDR2 SQIVND (reference sequence). CDR3 length: 16 residues. Trimming cost V 5 bases and J 1 base; bases outside gene matches: 9. Written as DNA, the CDR3 is TGTGCCAGTAGTTTTTGGGCCAGCGGGAGCCAAGAGACCCAGTACTTC. This translates into CASSFWASGSQETQYF.

This chain connects TRBV11-2 to TRBJ2-3; possibly TRBD1 for D (5 bases). Per the germline V gene, CDR1 is SGHAT and CDR2 is FQNNGV. The CDR3 has 16 residues. V lost 7 bases, J lost 2 bases, and 19 bases lay in between. CDR3 nucleotide sequence: TGTGCCAGCACCAATTACAGGTACCCCTCCACAGATACGCAGTATTTT. Translation gives CASTNYRYPSTDTQYF.

V and J are TRBV4-3 and TRBJ1-5; D is undetermined. The germline CDR1 and CDR2 sequences are LGHNA and YSLEER. The CDR3 spans 15 residues. V was cut by 3 bases and J by 1 base, with 10 bases left in between. This CDR3 reads CASSHRIESNQPQHF. Written as DNA, the CDR3 is TGCGCCAGCAGCCACCGAATAGAAAGCAATCAGCCCCAGCATTTT.

J is TRBJ2-2 and V is TRBV18, with TRBD2 identical over 7 bases. The CDR3 runs 16 residues. Germline assignment: CDR1 KGHSH and CDR2 LQKENI. The ends lost 2 bases at V and 3 bases at J; junction bases unmatched: 6. DNA for the CDR3: TGTGCCAGCTCACCAAACCGGGACTACTACACCGGGGAGCTGTTTTTT. Protein product: CASSPNRDYYTGELFF.